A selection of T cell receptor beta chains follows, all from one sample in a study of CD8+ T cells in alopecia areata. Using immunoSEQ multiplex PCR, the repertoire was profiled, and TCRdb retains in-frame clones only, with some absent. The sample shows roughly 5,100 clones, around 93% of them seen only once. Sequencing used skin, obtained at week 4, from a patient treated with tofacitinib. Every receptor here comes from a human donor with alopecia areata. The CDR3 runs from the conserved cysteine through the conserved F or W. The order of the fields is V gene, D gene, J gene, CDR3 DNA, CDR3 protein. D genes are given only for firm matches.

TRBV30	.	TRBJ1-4	TGTGCCTGGAGGGCCGGTTTCGTTGCCAATGAAAAACTGTTTTTT	CAWRAGFVANEKLFF
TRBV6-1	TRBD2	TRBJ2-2	TGTGCCATCCCCGGACTAGTTGAATCGACCGGGGAGCTGTTTTTT	CAIPGLVESTGELFF
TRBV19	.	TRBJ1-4	TGTGCCAGTAGTACCCGAATGGGTTTCGCAACTAATGAAAAACTGTTTTTT	CASSTRMGFATNEKLFF
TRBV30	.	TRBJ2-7	TGTGCCTGGAAAAGCCGGTTAGCGAGCTCCTACGAGCAGTACTTC	CAWKSRLASSYEQYF
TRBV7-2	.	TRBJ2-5	TGTGCCAGCAGCTTAGCGGGGGGAGAGACCCAGTACTTC	CASSLAGGETQYF
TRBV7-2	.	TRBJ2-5	TGTGCCGGCAGCTTAGACGGACTCGGTCGAGAGACCCAGTACTTC	CAGSLDGLGRETQYF
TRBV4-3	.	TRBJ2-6	TGCGCCAGCAGCCAAGATGGGAGCTCTGGGGCCAACGTCCTGACTTTC	CASSQDGSSGANVLTF
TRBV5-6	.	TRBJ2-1	TGTGCCAGCAGCTTACTGGACATCGAGCAGTTCTTC	CASSLLDIEQFF
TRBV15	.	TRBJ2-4	TGTGCCACCAGCAGCCAAAAAGGGGGGGCTAACATTCAGTACTTC	CATSSQKGGANIQYF
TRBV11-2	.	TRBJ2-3	TGTGCCAGCAGCCTGGAGGGGCGGGGTTGGACAGATACGCAGTATTTT	CASSLEGRGWTDTQYF
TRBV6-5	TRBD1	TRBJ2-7	TGTGCCAGCAGCCAGGGACAGTGGTACGAGCAGTACTTC	CASSQGQWYEQYF
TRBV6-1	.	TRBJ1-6	TGTGCCAGCAGTTTGGAGGGTCCACCCCTCCACTTT	CASSLEGPPLHF
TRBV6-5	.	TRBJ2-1	TGTGCCAGCACCAACCTAGGGGCCTCTCGCGATGAGCAGTTCTTC	CASTNLGASRDEQFF
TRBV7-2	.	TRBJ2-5	TGTGCCAGCAGCAAGCGGGCGGGGAACTCCAATGTTGGGACCCAGTACTTC	CASSKRAGNSNVGTQYF